The 21 T cell receptor beta chains in this list originate from one sample, sequenced in a study of blood T cell repertoires in COVID-19. Repertoires were generated with immunoSEQ multiplex PCR, while TCRdb's copy carries only in-frame clones and drops some. The data show about 95,000 clones, 89% seen once. Sequenced sample: peripheral blood. The receptors shown here come from a man in his sixties with COVID-19, enrolled during active disease.

The genes are TRBV7-3 and TRBJ2-3; D might be TRBD1 (6 bases). V was trimmed by 1 base and J by 10 bases, leaving 12 bases between them. Germline V lookup: CDR1 SGHTA, CDR2 FQGTGA. The CDR3 is 13 amino acids. This CDR3 is CASSLNRADSQYF. The CDR3 region has the DNA TGTGCCAGCAGCTTAAACAGGGCCGATTCGCAGTATTTT. The full variable domain, in which reference TRBV7-3 and TRBJ2-3 provide the parts outside the CDR3, is GAGVSQTPSNKVTEKGKYVELRCDPISGHTALYWYRQSLGQGPEFLIYFQGTGAADDSGLPNDRFFAVRPEGSVSTLKIQRTERGDSAVYLCASSLNRADSQYFGPGTRLTVL.

The rearrangement joins TRBV28 to TRBJ2-1; 9 bases agree with TRBD2. Unmatched junction bases numbered 5, after V lost 4 bases and J lost 4 bases. The germline V gene has CDR1 MDHEN and CDR2 SYDVKM. The CDR3 consists of 15 residues. CDR3 bases: TGTGCCAGCAGTTCGGGGACTAGCAGTTACAATGAGCAGTTCTTC. It codes for CASSSGTSSYNEQFF.

The chain is built from TRBV27 and TRBJ1-5; a possible D gene is TRBD1 (6 bases). V was cut by 5 bases and J by 2 bases, with 7 bases left in between. The germline CDR1 and CDR2 sequences are MNHEY and SMNVEV (reference sequence). The length of the CDR3 is 13 residues. The CDR3 sequence is CASSRQGNQPQHF. CDR3 bases: TGTGCCAGCAGTCGACAGGGCAATCAGCCCCAGCATTTT.

Only one count was recorded for this clone. The genes are TRBV5-6 and TRBJ2-1, with TRBD2 identical over 11 bases. The germline CDR1 and CDR2 sequences are SGHDT and YYEEEE. CDR3 length equals 15 residues. V lost 4 bases and J lost 5; bases outside the gene matches: 5. For the CDR3, the DNA is TGTGCCAGCAGCCAACTAGCGGGAGCTCACAATGAGCAGTTCTTC. Its protein product is CASSQLAGAHNEQFF.

The rearrangement joins TRBV7-9 to TRBJ2-1, with D tentatively TRBD1 (5 bases). The length of the CDR3 is 15 residues. Germline lookup yields CDR1 SEHNR and CDR2 FQNEAQ (reference sequence). V shed 5 bases and J shed 2 bases, with 13 bases lying between them. As DNA, the CDR3 is TGTGCCAGCAGCCCCCCAGGGAACCCCTACAATGAGCAGTTCTTC. Translation: CASSPPGNPYNEQFF. Looking up the rest from reference TRBV7-9 and TRBJ2-1 gives the full variable domain: DTGVSQNPRHKITKRGQNVTFRCDPISEHNRLYWYRQTLGQGPEFLTYFQNEAQLEKSRLLSDRFSAERPKGSFSTLEIQRTEQGDSAMYLCASSPPGNPYNEQFFGPGTRLTVL.

This chain joins TRBV29-1 and TRBJ1-3; a possible D gene is TRBD1 (5 bases). The germline V and J ends were trimmed by 1 base and 0 bases, with 13 bases remaining between them. The V gene's germline CDR1 is SQVTM and CDR2 ANQGSEA. The length of the CDR3 is 16 residues. CDR3 sequence (DNA): TGCAGCGTTGAAGCCCGGGGAGGGGCCTCTGGAAACACCATATATTTT. Protein product: CSVEARGGASGNTIYF. Together with reference TRBV29-1 and TRBJ1-3, the CDR3 gives the full variable domain: SAVISQKPSRDICQRGTSLTIQCQVDSQVTMMFWYRQQPGQSLTLIATANQGSEATYESGFVIDKFPISRPNLTFSTLTVSNMSPEDSSIYLCSVEARGGASGNTIYFGEGSWLTVV.

In regard to this clone: Other DNA sequences of this sample code for an identical CDR3. V usage is TRBV7-9 and J usage is TRBJ2-7; D is perhaps TRBD2 (6 bases). Germline V lookup: CDR1 SEHNR, CDR2 FQNEAQ (reference sequence). The CDR3 runs 16 residues. Trimming cost V 2 bases and J 4 bases, with 18 bases left between them. The CDR3, as DNA: TGTGCCAGCAGCTTAAATCTCCGGGACTCATTTTACGAGCAGTACTTC. Its translation is CASSLNLRDSFYEQYF.

The chain carries TRBV7-9 and TRBJ1-5, with D possibly matching TRBD1 (6 bases). The CDR3 has 16 amino acids. The V end was cut by 4 bases, the J end by 6 bases, with 19 bases between. Germline CDR1 SEHNR, CDR2 FQNEAQ (reference sequence). In nucleotides, the CDR3 is TGTGCCAGCAGCTCCGCCGGGACCGAAGGGGGTCAGCCCCAGCATTTT. It encodes CASSSAGTEGGQPQHF.

This clone was detected once. V gene TRBV30 combines with J gene TRBJ2-5; 7 bases line up with TRBD2. Trimming removed 2 bases from V and 3 bases from J; junction bases left unmatched: 6. CDR1 is GTSNPN, CDR2 SVGIG, per germline (reference sequence). The CDR3 runs 14 residues. The CDR3 reads CAWSIGLAEETQYF. CDR3 coding DNA: TGTGCCTGGAGTATCGGGCTAGCGGAAGAGACCCAGTACTTC.

This clone was counted a few times. The genes are TRBV29-1 and TRBJ1-2; TRBD1 matches 9 bases. V lost 6 bases and J lost 5; bases outside the gene matches: 10. The CDR3 spans 14 residues. CDR1 is SQVTM and CDR2 is ANQGSEA in the germline V gene. As DNA, the CDR3 is TGCAGCGTCGACCTGATAGGACAGGGGTATGGCTACACCTTC. It yields the protein CSVDLIGQGYGYTF.

This chain joins TRBV18 and TRBJ2-3; 7 bases are shared with TRBD1. CDR3 length equals 15 residues. Trimming cost V 4 bases and J 0 bases; bases outside gene matches: 4. Germline-derived CDR1 and CDR2 are KGHSH and LQKENI. CDR3 bases: TGTGCCAGCTCACTGGGGACAGTTAGCACAGATACGCAGTATTTT. Amino acid sequence: CASSLGTVSTDTQYF.

The chain employs TRBV6-6 and TRBJ1-4, with TRBD1 matching over 9 bases. CDR1 and CDR2 from the germline V gene are MNHNY and SVGAGI (reference sequence). Trimming took 8 bases from V and 6 from J; bases not matched to a gene: 4. CDR3 length equals 13 residues. This CDR3 reads CASGGQGDEKLFF. The CDR3 coding sequence is TGTGCCAGCGGGGGACAGGGAGATGAAAAACTGTTTTTT.

The rearrangement links TRBV4-3 to TRBJ1-1; the D is unclear. V dropped 4 bases and J dropped 0 bases, with 6 bases sitting between them. Germline V gives CDR1 LGHNA, CDR2 YSLEER. There are 13 residues in the CDR3. CDR3 in DNA: TGCGCCAGCAGCCTCGGAGTGAACACTGAAGCTTTCTTT. It codes for CASSLGVNTEAFF.

The V and J genes are TRBV6-2 or TRBV6-3 and TRBJ1-1; D unresolved. V lost 5 bases, J lost 2 bases, and 12 bases lay in between. The length of the CDR3 is 14 residues. CDR1 and CDR2 (germline): MNHEY, SVGEGT. The CDR3 DNA reads as TGTGCCAGCAGTCGTCCCTTTAAAAACACTGAAGCTTTCTTT. It specifies CASSRPFKNTEAFF.

This rearrangement joins TRBV5-1 to TRBJ2-1; 8 bases align to TRBD2. The CDR3 has 19 amino acids. The V segment lost 3 bases and the J segment 0 bases; nucleotides outside the gene matches: 14. Germline V CDR1 and CDR2: SGHRS, YFSETQ. DNA of the CDR3: TGCGCCAGCAGCTCCCTTTTGAGGCTAGCGGGCCGCTCCTACAATGAGCAGTTCTTC. Translating gives CASSSLLRLAGRSYNEQFF. The full variable domain, completed using reference TRBV5-1 and TRBJ2-1, is KAGVTQTPRYLIKTRGQQVTLSCSPISGHRSVSWYQQTPGQGLQFLFEYFSETQRNKGNFPGRFSGRQFSNSRSEMNVSTLELGDSALYLCASSSLLRLAGRSYNEQFFGPGTRLTVL.

The rearrangement joins TRBV9 to TRBJ1-2; TRBD1 matches 10 bases. CDR3 length equals 16 residues. J gave up 4 bases and V 3 bases, and 9 bases lay outside the gene matches. Germline CDR1 and CDR2: SGDLS and YYNGEE. In nucleotides, the CDR3 is TGTGCCAGCAGCGAGGGACAGGGGAGGGGAGGCTATGGCTACACCTTC. Translation gives CASSEGQGRGGYGYTF.

V usage is TRBV18 and J usage is TRBJ1-1; D is unresolved. The CDR3 covers 14 residues. V lost 2 bases and J 1 base, leaving 8 bases between the germline ends. Germline V gene data show CDR1 as KGHSH and CDR2 as LQKENI. CDR3 sequence: CASSPGEANTEAFF. In nucleotides, the CDR3 is TGTGCCAGCTCACCAGGAGAGGCGAACACTGAAGCTTTCTTT.

J is TRBJ1-5 and V is TRBV9; D gene uncertain. CDR3 length: 15 amino acids. The germline V and J ends were trimmed by 0 bases and 3 bases, with 10 bases remaining between them. CDR1 is SGDLS and CDR2 is YYNGEE in the germline V gene. The CDR3 here is CASSVDAEANQPQHF. CDR3 bases: TGTGCCAGCAGCGTAGATGCCGAGGCCAATCAGCCCCAGCATTTT.

The chain joins TRBV5-4 to TRBJ2-7; D is perhaps TRBD1 (7 bases). Germline CDR1 reads SGHNT; CDR2 reads YYREEE (reference sequence). Trimming took off 4 bases at V and 6 bases at J, with 17 bases between the two ends. CDR3 length equals 14 residues. Here the CDR3 reads CASSHIYRGGEQYF. The CDR3 nucleotides read TGTGCCAGCAGCCACATTTACAGGGGAGGCGAGCAGTACTTC.

This CDR3 reads CASSQDRNTEAFF. As DNA, the CDR3 is TGTGCCAGCAGCCAGGACAGGAACACTGAAGCTTTCTTT. V usage is TRBV5-8 and J usage is TRBJ1-1; possible D gene TRBD1, 6 bases. Germline lookup yields CDR1 SGHTS and CDR2 YDEGEE. This CDR3 spans 13 amino acids. V was shortened by 4 bases and J by 1 base, with 8 bases between the two germline ends.

The chain couples TRBV19 to TRBJ1-1; the match to TRBD1 covers 9 bases. V trimming: 5 bases; J trimming: 3 bases; junction bases outside the gene matches: 4. The CDR3 has 14 residues. Per germline, CDR1 LNHDA and CDR2 SQIVND (reference sequence). Here the CDR3 DNA reads TGTGCCAGTAGTTCAGGGGACAGGGACACTGAAGCTTTCTTT. This encodes CASSSGDRDTEAFF.